One sample yielded the 17 T cell receptor beta chains listed below, sequenced in a study of T cell responses to AZD1222 COVID-19 vaccine. The method was immunoSEQ multiplex PCR; TCRdb's version includes in-frame clones alone and lacks a portion of them. Of some 140,000 clones detected, over 75% appear once; the ten largest clones hold 7.9%. The sample here was peripheral blood, taken 28 days after the second dose of the MenACWY control vaccine. The receptors shown here come from an adult who received the MenACWY meningococcal vaccine as a control.

The chain carries TRBV5-5 and TRBJ2-2; 9 bases match TRBD1. CDR1 is SGHKS and CDR2 is YYEKEE in the germline V gene (reference sequence). V lost 4 bases and J lost 6; bases outside the gene matches: 10. The length of the CDR3 is 16 residues. CDR3 in amino acids: CASSGGTGSSAGELFF. CDR3 DNA sequence: TGTGCCAGCAGCGGGGGGACAGGGTCTAGCGCCGGGGAGCTGTTTTTT.

The rearrangement joins TRBV5-4 to TRBJ2-7, with TRBD2 identical over 9 bases. The CDR3 covers 14 residues. V shed 4 bases and J 2 bases; nucleotides not matched to a gene: 4. The germline V gene encodes CDR1 SGHNT and CDR2 YYREEE (reference sequence). In DNA form, the CDR3 reads TGTGCCAGCAGCCCCTCTAGCGGGGCCTACGAGCAGTACTTC. Protein sequence: CASSPSSGAYEQYF. The full variable domain, rest sourced from reference TRBV5-4 and TRBJ2-7, is ETGVTQSPTHLIKTRGQQVTLRCSSQSGHNTVSWYQQALGQGPQFIFQYYREEENGRGNFPPRFSGLQFPNYSSELNVNALELDDSALYLCASSPSSGAYEQYFGPGTRLTVT.

CDR3 loop: CASSLGRGTGNTIYF. The CDR3 DNA follows: TGTGCCAGCAGCTTAGGTCGGGGGACTGGAAACACCATATATTTT. The V and J genes are TRBV7-9 and TRBJ1-3; D perhaps matches TRBD1 (5 bases). The CDR3 totals 15 residues. CDR1 is SEHNR and CDR2 is FQNEAQ in the germline V gene (reference sequence). V was cut by 1 base and J by 2 bases, with 9 bases left in between.

CDR3 DNA sequence: TGCGCCAGCAGCCAAGTCTACGGACAGGGGAATAATGAGCAGTTCTTC. Translating gives CASSQVYGQGNNEQFF. This chain connects TRBV4-1 to TRBJ2-1; TRBD1 aligns across 9 bases. The CDR3 is 16 amino acids. J was trimmed by 7 bases and V by 1 base; bases with no gene match: 8. Germline CDR1 is MGHRA and CDR2 is YSYEKL.

V gene TRBV7-9 combines with J gene TRBJ1-1, with 8 bases aligning to TRBD1. After removal of 5 bases from V and 0 bases from J, the junction contained 11 bases not matched to a gene. The CDR3 extends over 17 amino acids. Germline assignment: CDR1 SEHNR and CDR2 FQNEAQ (reference sequence). The CDR3 nucleotides are TGTGCCAGCAGCGATGGACCCGGGACAGGTTTGAACACTGAAGCTTTCTTT. Translation: CASSDGPGTGLNTEAFF.

The chain employs TRBV15 and TRBJ1-5; the match to TRBD1 covers 7 bases. This CDR3 is 14 amino acids long. V lost 4 bases and J lost 3; bases outside the gene matches: 3. The germline gives CDR1 LNHNV, CDR2 YYDKDF (reference sequence). CDR3: CATSTRGSNQPQHF. The CDR3 DNA follows: TGTGCCACCAGCACCAGGGGGTCCAATCAGCCCCAGCATTTT.

DNA of the CDR3: TGTGCCAGCACCCAATTTGATGGCTTCAACACTGAAGCTTTCTTT. It is translated as CASTQFDGFNTEAFF. V and J are TRBV5-8 and TRBJ1-1; no clear D gene. CDR1 is SGHTS, CDR2 YDEGEE, per germline. CDR3 size: 15 residues. The ends were cut back, 6 bases at V and 2 bases at J, with 17 bases in the middle.

The chain's CDR3 is CASSYGTGSEQYF. DNA for the CDR3: TGTGCCAGCAGTTACGGGACTGGGTCCGAGCAGTACTTC. The J gene is TRBJ2-7, the V gene TRBV6-5, with D possibly TRBD2 on 6 matching bases. Germline assignment: CDR1 MNHEY and CDR2 SVGAGI. The V end was cut by 2 bases, the J end by 6 bases, with 11 bases between. The CDR3 extends over 13 amino acids.

The J gene is TRBJ2-7, the V gene TRBV7-2; D may be TRBD1 (6 bases). Germline V gene lookup returns CDR1 SGHTA and CDR2 FQGNSA. Trimming took 5 bases from V and 2 from J, leaving 19 bases between them. The CDR3 length is 16 residues. Here the CDR3 DNA reads TGTGCCAGCAGCCCAACGAGGGTGGGACAACCCTACGAGCAGTACTTC. It is translated as CASSPTRVGQPYEQYF.

A single count supports this clone. V usage is TRBV7-2 and J usage is TRBJ1-1, with a tentative D call TRBD1 (5 bases). Trimming pared 2 bases from V and 6 bases from J, leaving 16 bases between. Germline lookup yields CDR1 SGHTA and CDR2 FQGNSA. CDR3 length: 15 amino acids. The CDR3 nucleotides are TGTGCCAGCAGCTTATTCGGGCAGGGCAACCCTGAAGCTTTCTTT. Protein sequence: CASSLFGQGNPEAFF.

The chain combines TRBV12-5 with TRBJ1-2; tentative D call: TRBD1 (5 bases). With 6 bases removed from V and 4 bases from J, the gap between germline ends came to 15 bases. CDR1 and CDR2 (germline): LGHNT, FRNRAP. The CDR3 is made up of 14 amino acids. The CDR3: CASGSHDSLYGYTF. In DNA, the CDR3 is TGTGCTAGTGGCTCCCACGACAGCCTCTATGGCTACACCTTC.

This chain uses TRBV14 with TRBJ1-5; possibly TRBD1 for D (5 bases). V was pared by 3 bases and J by 3 bases, with 9 bases between. This CDR3 is 14 amino acids long. The germline CDR1 and CDR2 sequences are SGHDN and FVKESK. The CDR3 reads CASSQRGANQPQHF. CDR3 DNA sequence: TGTGCCAGCAGCCAGCGGGGCGCCAATCAGCCCCAGCATTTT. Full variable domain (missing parts from reference TRBV14 and TRBJ1-5): EAGVTQFPSHSVIEKGQTVTLRCDPISGHDNLYWYRRVMGKEIKFLLHFVKESKQDESGMPNNRFLAERTGGTYSTLKVQPAELEDSGVYFCASSQRGANQPQHFGDGTRLSIL.

V and J are TRBV5-4 and TRBJ1-6; TRBD1 aligns across 7 bases. Germline CDR1 SGHNT, CDR2 YYREEE (reference sequence). The CDR3 consists of 15 residues. V was pared by 4 bases and J by 7 bases, with 8 bases of the junction left unmatched. Written as DNA, the CDR3 is TGTGCCAGCAGCCGGACCGGGACAGAAAATTCACCCCTCCACTTT. Residues: CASSRTGTENSPLHF.

The genes are TRBV13 and TRBJ1-2; 7 nucleotides line up with TRBD1. This CDR3 is 15 amino acids long. Germline V gives CDR1 PRHDT, CDR2 FYEKMQ (reference sequence). The V and J ends lost 0 bases and 8 bases, in that order; junction bases with no gene match: 9. This chain's CDR3 is CASSLGGGARGGYTF. The CDR3 DNA reads TGTGCCAGCAGCTTAGGAGGGGGCGCGAGGGGCGGCTACACCTTC.

The rearrangement uses TRBV9 and TRBJ1-2; D gene uncertain. The CDR3 is made up of 14 amino acids. V dropped 4 bases and J dropped 4 bases, with 14 bases sitting between them. The V gene's germline CDR1 is SGDLS and CDR2 YYNGEE. CDR3 DNA sequence: TGTGCCAGCAGCCCCGTTCGCTGGGGCTATGGCTACACCTTC. Translating it yields CASSPVRWGYGYTF.

This chain connects TRBV19 to TRBJ2-2; D remains unclear. Trimming shortened V by 6 bases and J by 4 bases, and 6 bases separated the two germline ends. The CDR3 has 12 residues. Germline V gene lookup returns CDR1 LNHDA and CDR2 SQIVND (reference sequence). The DNA of the CDR3 is TGTGCCAGTAGAATTGCCACCGGGGAGCTGTTTTTT. Translated, it gives CASRIATGELFF.

The V gene is TRBV4-1, the J gene TRBJ2-5; D gene ambiguous. In germline, CDR1 is MGHRA, CDR2 YSYEKL. The CDR3 contains 15 residues. Trimming shortened V by 4 bases and J by 5 bases, and 17 bases separated the two germline ends. Here the CDR3 DNA reads TGCGCCAGCAGCCCCCGGCTCGCAGTCGGGGAGACCCAGTACTTC. Translated: CASSPRLAVGETQYF.